Sequencing of this TCR beta chain was carried out in a study of shared clonotypes between healthy human individuals. Study-level points and caveats: The donor pool, a small one, limited the genetic and exposure-history diversity represented.

As for this clone: The antigen is unknown.

Clones were sequenced by immunoSEQ multiplex PCR, and TCRdb holds only the in-frame ones, with some missing. This table has about 2.2 million clones, approximately 92% appearing once. Naive-designated CD8 cells lacked CD45RO, were positively enriched for CCR7, and omitted terminally differentiated effector memory CD45RA+ cells. V was shortened by 7 bases and J by 1 base, with 16 bases between the two germline ends. CDR3 length: 15 amino acids. Germline V gives CDR1 SGHAT, CDR2 FQNNGV. The origin of this receptor is a man younger than 35 in good health. Some clones in this sample may be carry-over from other donors' samples. The V and J genes are TRBV11-2 and TRBJ1-2; D remains unclear. Sequenced sample: naive CD8+ T cells from PBMCs. The CDR3 DNA reads as TGTGCCAGCACCCCACCTGGCTTACTTAACTATGGCTACACCTTC. Protein sequence: CASTPPGLLNYGYTF.